This TCR beta chain was recorded in a study of T cells after yellow fever vaccination. Study observations and caveats: CD4 and CD8 compartments shared a small share of clonotypes.

As concerns this clonotype: Its antigen is still unknown.

A process of 5'RACE template switching, which added a universal primer site and UMIs, was used to make TCR cDNA. Via MiXCR, TCRdb re-called the 5' RACE reads, giving one row per CDR3 protein. The sample has tens of thousands of distinct CDR3 sequences; almost 8% are singletons. The clonotype was recovered from a man aged 25 to 40 who received the YFV17D yellow fever vaccine. Specimen: CD8+ T cells sorted from PBMCs, collected on the day of the yellow fever booster vaccination.

As DNA, the CDR3 is TGTGCCTGGAGCGCCGGGACAGGGGTGGAAAAACTGTTTTTT. Encoded protein: CAWSAGTGVEKLFF. This chain joins TRBV30 and TRBJ1-4; 10 nucleotides agree with TRBD1. This CDR3 contains 14 residues. CDR1 and CDR2 from the germline V gene are GTSNPN and SVGIG (reference sequence). The J segment lost 8 bases and the V segment lost 3 bases, leaving 6 bases of the junction unmatched.